These 15 T cell receptor beta chains originate from one sample sequenced in a study of blood T cell repertoires in COVID-19. The method was immunoSEQ multiplex PCR; TCRdb's version includes in-frame clones alone and lacks a portion of them. The data contain around 190,000 clones, roughly 84% of them singletons. Sequences were obtained from peripheral blood. These receptors all stem from a human donor in a cohort sampled during active COVID-19.

J is TRBJ2-3 and V is TRBV10-1, with TRBD2 matching over 8 bases. V lost 8 bases to trimming and J lost 3 bases; unmatched junction nucleotides: 7. CDR3 size: 14 residues. The germline CDR1 and CDR2 sequences are WNHNN and SYGVQD (reference sequence). CDR3 sequence: CASGAGAWTDTQYF. CDR3 nucleotides: TGCGCCAGCGGAGCGGGAGCATGGACAGATACGCAGTATTTT.

V is TRBV11-2 and J is TRBJ2-1; TRBD2 aligns across 9 bases. The CDR3 has 16 amino acids. Germline lookup yields CDR1 SGHAT and CDR2 FQNNGV. Losses at the gene ends were 2 bases for V and 7 bases for J; bases not matched to a gene: 9. In DNA form, the CDR3 reads TGTGCCAGCAGCTTATTTTTTAGCGGGAGTAAAAATGAGCAGTTCTTC. It yields the protein CASSLFFSGSKNEQFF.

This chain joins TRBV18 and TRBJ1-1, with D possibly TRBD1 on 5 matching bases. V was cut by 6 bases and J by 5 bases, with 19 bases left in between. Germline V gene lookup returns CDR1 KGHSH and CDR2 LQKENI. There are 15 residues in the CDR3. The CDR3 DNA follows: TGTGCCAGCTCTTCAGGGTCTTCTTTGTTTACTGAAGCTTTCTTT. It codes for CASSSGSSLFTEAFF.

The chain recombines TRBV30 with TRBJ2-7; 9 bases agree with TRBD1. This CDR3 is 14 amino acids long. The trim removed 5 bases at V and 2 bases at J, leaving 7 bases unmatched. CDR1 and CDR2 (germline): GTSNPN, SVGIG (reference sequence). CDR3 sequence reads: CAWGRQGVAYEQYF. The CDR3 region has the DNA TGTGCCTGGGGAAGACAGGGGGTAGCCTACGAGCAGTACTTC. The entire variable domain, with the rest obtained from reference TRBV30 and TRBJ2-7, is as follows: SQTIHQWPATLVQPVGSPLSLECTVEGTSNPNLYWYRQAAGRGLQLLFYSVGIGQISSEVPQNLSASRPQDRQFILSSKKLLLSDSGFYLCAWGRQGVAYEQYFGPGTRLTVT.

This clone was seen a few times. The V and J genes are TRBV7-9 and TRBJ1-2, with D perhaps TRBD1 (5 bases). The CDR3 runs 15 residues. Per germline, CDR1 SEHNR and CDR2 FQNEAQ (reference sequence). V was pared by 1 base and J by 6 bases, with 15 bases between. The CDR3 DNA reads as TGTGCCAGCAGCTTAGGGGGCACATATGGGGATGGCTACACCTTC. As protein: CASSLGGTYGDGYTF.

The rearrangement joins TRBV24-1 to TRBJ1-4, with D possibly being TRBD1 (5 bases). Trimming removed 0 bases from V and 2 bases from J, with 15 bases in between. CDR3 size: 18 residues. Germline loops: CDR1 KGHDR, CDR2 SFDVKD. The CDR3 here is CATSDLLPDSHTNEKLFF. CDR3 nucleotides: TGTGCCACCAGTGATTTGCTGCCTGACAGCCATACTAATGAAAAACTGTTTTTT.

The chain links TRBV18 to TRBJ1-3, with D hard to call. Per the germline V gene, CDR1 is KGHSH and CDR2 is LQKENI. The CDR3 totals 15 residues. The V and J ends lost 2 bases and 1 base respectively, with 9 bases between them. CDR3 DNA sequence: TGTGCCAGCTCACCAAATGGCCCATCTGGAAACACCATATATTTT. It yields the protein CASSPNGPSGNTIYF.

V usage is TRBV15 and J usage is TRBJ2-3, with D unresolved. The CDR3 contains 14 residues. Germline V lookup: CDR1 LNHNV, CDR2 YYDKDF (reference sequence). V shed 5 bases and J shed 4 bases, with 13 bases lying between them. The CDR3 coding sequence is TGTGCCACCAGCCGCGATCCCCTCGCAGATACGCAGTATTTT. Residues: CATSRDPLADTQYF. The whole variable domain, filled in from reference TRBV15 and TRBJ2-3, reads DAMVIQNPRYQVTQFGKPVTLSCSQTLNHNVMYWYQQKSSQAPKLLFHYYDKDFNNEADTPDNFQSRRPNTSFCFLDIRSPGLGDTAMYLCATSRDPLADTQYFGPGTRLTVL.

This clone is a singleton in its sample. Written as DNA, the CDR3 is TGTGCCAGCAGCTTAAAGCTGAGCGCAACTAACACCGGGGAGCTGTTTTTT. Protein product: CASSLKLSATNTGELFF. The rearrangement uses TRBV13 and TRBJ2-2; D gene unclear. V lost 2 bases and J 2 bases, leaving 15 bases between the germline ends. Germline V gives CDR1 PRHDT, CDR2 FYEKMQ (reference sequence). This CDR3 comprises 17 residues.

This chain connects TRBV2 to TRBJ2-7; maybe TRBD1 (6 bases). Trimming stripped 7 bases from V and 2 bases from J, with 12 bases between. The CDR3 spans 13 residues. Germline V gene sequence: CDR1 SNHLY, CDR2 FYNNEI. Here the CDR3 DNA reads TGTGCCAGCAAGCAGACAGGCCCCTACGAGCAGTACTTC. This codes for CASKQTGPYEQYF.

This chain joins TRBV6-4 and TRBJ2-2; TRBD1 matches at 7 bases. Germline V CDR1 and CDR2: MRHNA, SNTAGT. The CDR3 has 14 amino acids. The J segment lost 6 bases and the V segment lost 8 bases, leaving 9 bases of the junction unmatched. The CDR3 sequence: CASGQGGDSGELFF. The CDR3 nucleotides are TGTGCCAGCGGTCAAGGGGGCGACTCCGGGGAGCTGTTTTTT.

This clone was found once. The chain couples TRBV4-2 to TRBJ2-7; TRBD1 matches 9 bases. V gave up 0 bases and J gave up 4 bases; unmatched junction bases: 1. The CDR3 has 14 amino acids. Germline V gene data show CDR1 as LGHNA and CDR2 as YNFKEQ. DNA of the CDR3: TGTGCCAGCAGCCAAGAAGGGACAGGGTACGAGCAGTACTTC. Protein product: CASSQEGTGYEQYF.

The gene calls are TRBV6-1 and TRBJ2-7, with a tentative D call TRBD2 (6 bases). The CDR3 extends over 15 amino acids. Germline values: CDR1 MNHNS, CDR2 SASEGT. Trimming removed 1 base from V and 2 bases from J, with 12 bases in between. DNA of the CDR3: TGTGCCAGCAGTGAAGTGAATGCGGGACCCTACGAGCAGTACTTC. Residues: CASSEVNAGPYEQYF.

The chain combines TRBV24-1 with TRBJ1-5; D possibly corresponds to TRBD1 (6 bases). CDR1 and CDR2 from the germline V gene are KGHDR and SFDVKD. The CDR3 runs to 15 residues. V shed 2 bases and J shed 5 bases, with 12 bases lying between them. CDR3 protein: CATSDSTGPHQPQHF. CDR3 DNA sequence: TGTGCCACCAGTGATTCGACAGGACCTCATCAGCCCCAGCATTTT.

This chain joins TRBV14 and TRBJ1-3; TRBD1 aligns across 7 bases. Germline CDR1 and CDR2: SGHDN and FVKESK. The CDR3 contains 20 residues. Trimming took 0 bases from V and 6 from J; bases not matched to a gene: 20. CDR3 sequence: CASSQDIRRGRATVANTIYF. For the CDR3, the DNA is TGTGCCAGCAGCCAAGATATTCGGAGGGGGCGGGCGACGGTAGCAAACACCATATATTTT.